This TCR beta chain was profiled in a study of T cells in women clearing cervical HPV infection. TCRdb keeps only in-frame clones here, not all; method: immunoSEQ multiplex PCR. Across more than 20,000 clones, the top ten clones capture 12% of the sample. There are 14 residues in the CDR3. V lost 2 bases and J 2 bases, leaving 10 bases between the germline ends. Germline V CDR1 and CDR2: WSHSY, SAAADI. Study results and limitations: CIN3+ cases had significantly higher TCR richness than controls; evenness did not differ. Timing of associations relative to infection is unclear; T-cell subsets were not isolated.

On this clone itself: Its antigen is not identified. The read finishes 3 residues shy of the CDR3 end, and the germline J gene is used to complete it.

All donors had a single incident cervical HPV16 infection, not prevalent. HPV was found by MY09/MY11 PCR and dot-blot genotyping. Material: blood buffy coat. The chain employs TRBV10-2 and TRBJ2-7; D might be TRBD1 (6 bases). The sequence derives from a woman aged 18-70 years with a cervical HPV16 infection that either progressed to CIN3+ or cleared (not recorded which). The DNA read from the CDR3 is TGCGCCAGCAGTGAGGACAGGTGGGCCTACGAG. This translates into CASSEDRWAYE. In full, the CDR3 is CASSEDRWAYEQYF.